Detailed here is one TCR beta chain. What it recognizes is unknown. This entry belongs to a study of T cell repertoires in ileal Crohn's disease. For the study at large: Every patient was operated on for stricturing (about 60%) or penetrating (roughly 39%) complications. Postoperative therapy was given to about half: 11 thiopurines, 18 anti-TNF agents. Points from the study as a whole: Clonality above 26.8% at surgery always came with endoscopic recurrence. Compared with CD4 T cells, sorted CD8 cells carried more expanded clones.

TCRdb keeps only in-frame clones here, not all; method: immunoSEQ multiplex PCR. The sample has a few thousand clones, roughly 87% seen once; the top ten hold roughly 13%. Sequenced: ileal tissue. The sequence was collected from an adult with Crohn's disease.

This CDR3 reads CASSLGRGGDTGELFF. DNA of the CDR3: TGTGCCAGCAGTTTAGGGCGGGGAGGCGACACCGGGGAGCTGTTTTTT. This chain connects TRBV27 to TRBJ2-2; D might be TRBD2 (6 bases). CDR3 size: 16 residues. Germline CDR1 is MNHEY and CDR2 is SMNVEV (reference sequence). The V end lost 2 bases, the J end lost 3 bases, and 13 bases lay between the germline ends.